These 12 T cell receptor beta chains were sequenced from one sample in a study of blood T cell repertoires in COVID-19. Clones were read by immunoSEQ multiplex PCR, and TCRdb kept only the in-frame ones, dropping some. The sample holds more than 65,000 clones, around 89% seen once. The sample consisted of peripheral blood. Receptor source: a man over 45 with acute or convalescent COVID-19.

The J gene is TRBJ2-1, the V gene TRBV5-8; weak D call: TRBD2 (6 bases). Trimming removed 5 bases from V and 1 base from J, with 10 bases in between. Germline V gene sequence: CDR1 SGHTS, CDR2 YDEGEE. The CDR3 extends over 14 amino acids. The CDR3, as DNA: TGTGCCAGCAGGGGAGGTGGGTCCTACAATGAGCAGTTCTTC. Translation: CASRGGGSYNEQFF.

CDR3 protein: CASSLGQGAYGYTF. CDR3 in DNA: TGTGCCAGCAGTTTAGGACAGGGGGCGTATGGCTACACCTTC. The J gene is TRBJ1-2, the V gene TRBV28; 11 nucleotides line up with TRBD1. The CDR3 is made up of 14 amino acids. Germline lookup yields CDR1 MDHEN and CDR2 SYDVKM. V lost 2 bases, J lost 5 bases, and 1 base stayed unmatched.

The chain uses TRBV25-1 and TRBJ1-1, with 7 positions matching TRBD1. CDR3 length: 14 residues. CDR1 and CDR2 from the germline V gene are MGHDK and SYGVNS. Unmatched junction bases numbered 6, after V lost 7 bases and J lost 1 base. CDR3 protein: CASTGWTGNTEAFF. CDR3 DNA sequence: TGTGCCAGCACCGGTTGGACAGGGAACACTGAAGCTTTCTTT.

About this clone itself: The identical CDR3 is also encoded by other nucleotide sequences in the sample. The chain is built from TRBV7-9 and TRBJ1-1, with a weak D call TRBD1 (5 bases). Germline CDR1 is SEHNR and CDR2 is FQNEAQ (reference sequence). The CDR3 is 13 residues long. Trimming removed 5 bases at V and 1 base at J, with 8 bases between. The CDR3 region is CASSGQGNTEAFF. For the CDR3, the DNA is TGTGCCAGCAGCGGCCAGGGGAACACTGAAGCTTTCTTT.

This clone was picked up a small number of times. The gene calls are TRBV3-1 (or the pseudogene TRBV3-2) and TRBJ2-5, with 7 bases identical to TRBD2. There are 16 residues in the CDR3. V lost 1 base and J lost 4; bases outside the gene matches: 9. CDR1 is LGHDT and CDR2 is YNNKEL in the germline V gene (reference sequence). CDR3 protein: CASSQGAGVEGETQYF. For the CDR3, the DNA is TGTGCCAGCAGCCAAGGGGCGGGGGTCGAAGGAGAGACCCAGTACTTC.

J is TRBJ1-6 and V is TRBV11-2; D remains unclear. Germline CDR1 is SGHAT and CDR2 is FQNNGV. The CDR3 is 15 amino acids. Deletions cut 1 base from V and 3 bases from J, with 7 bases between. The CDR3 DNA is TGTGCCAGCAGCTTAGGACTTATCTATAATTCACCCCTCCACTTT. This codes for CASSLGLIYNSPLHF.

The chain joins TRBV27 to TRBJ1-5, with D uncertain. V was trimmed by 6 bases and J by 3 bases, leaving 6 bases between them. CDR1 MNHEY and CDR2 SMNVEV come from the germline V gene (reference sequence). This CDR3 contains 12 residues. CDR3 sequence reads: CASSLLNQPQHF. CDR3 in DNA: TGTGCCAGCAGCCTCCTCAATCAGCCCCAGCATTTT.

J is TRBJ2-3 and V is TRBV29-1; perhaps TRBD1 as D (6 bases). Trimming took off 4 bases at V and 2 bases at J, with 13 bases between the two ends. This CDR3 has 14 residues. CDR1 is SQVTM, CDR2 ANQGSEA, per germline. The CDR3 region has the DNA TGCAGCGTTGGGGGGCGGCTGCTCACAGATACGCAGTATTTT. It codes for CSVGGRLLTDTQYF.

The chain uses TRBV3-1 (or the pseudogene TRBV3-2) and TRBJ1-6; no firm D call. V lost 4 bases to trimming and J lost 10 bases, with 17 bases between them. The germline gives CDR1 LGHDT, CDR2 YNNKEL (reference sequence). The CDR3 extends over 15 amino acids. The CDR3 reads CASSPQTGLTSPLHF. CDR3 nucleotide sequence: TGTGCCAGCAGCCCTCAGACTGGACTGACCTCACCCCTCCACTTT.

The rearrangement uses TRBV5-1 and TRBJ2-7, with 14 bases matching TRBD2. The CDR3 runs 14 residues. Trimming removed 4 bases from V and 4 bases from J; junction bases left unmatched: 1. CDR1 SGHRS and CDR2 YFSETQ come from the germline V gene. Written as DNA, the CDR3 is TGCGCCAGCAGCGGACTAGCGGGGGGATACGAGCAGTACTTC. This codes for CASSGLAGGYEQYF.

The chain recombines TRBV2 with TRBJ2-3; D perhaps matches TRBD2 (7 bases). Germline values: CDR1 SNHLY, CDR2 FYNNEI. Between the trimmed V and J ends, which lost 7 bases and 2 bases, there was a span of 16 bases. This CDR3 is built from 15 residues. This chain's CDR3 is CASKPAGAYTDTQYF. The CDR3 DNA follows: TGTGCCAGCAAACCCGCGGGGGCCTACACAGATACGCAGTATTTT.

The chain links TRBV7-2 to TRBJ2-1; a possible D gene is TRBD2 (5 bases). The CDR3 is 11 residues long. The germline CDR1 and CDR2 sequences are SGHTA and FQGNSA. V was trimmed by 8 bases and J by 9 bases, leaving 11 bases between them. The CDR3 DNA reads as TGTGCCAGCGGAGAGGGCTTTGAGCAGTTCTTC. This gives the protein CASGEGFEQFF.